This T cell receptor beta chain was sequenced for a study of shared clonotypes between healthy human individuals. Whole-study findings and limits: How much donors shared clonotypes was expected to be affected by sequencing depth. Large depth notwithstanding, sorted-subset sequencing proved incomplete by rarefaction. In having few donors, the study represented limited genetic and exposure-history diversity. Across subsets, estimated richness was generally greater for naive than for memory populations.

Generated by immunoSEQ multiplex PCR, the TCRdb table keeps only in-frame clones and is missing some. This table holds roughly 1,000,000 clones, about 84% found once. Points on this clone: Its specificity is unknown.

The sample consisted of memory CD4+ T cells from PBMCs. Subset of the sample: CD45RA-negative fraction. The TCR sequence derives from a man aged 18 to 29 in good health. Some clones in this sample may be carry-over from other donors' samples.

The chain's CDR3 is CASSDTVTNTGELFF. For the CDR3, the DNA is TGTGCCAGCAGCGACACAGTAACGAACACCGGGGAGCTGTTTTTT. The chain has TRBV9 and TRBJ2-2; D remains ambiguous. Germline values: CDR1 SGDLS, CDR2 YYNGEE. The CDR3 has 15 residues. Trimming took off 3 bases at V and 0 bases at J, with 9 bases between the two ends.